What follows are 21 T cell receptor beta chains derived from one specimen sequenced in a study of T cell responses to AZD1222 COVID-19 vaccine. Measured with immunoSEQ multiplex PCR; TCRdb has only the in-frame clones, and not every one. The table lists approximately 140,000 clones, around four fifths of them singletons, with around 4.1% in the top ten. The sample here was peripheral blood, taken on day 0 of MenACWY control vaccination. These receptors originate from an adult in good health.

This clone occurred a few times. This rearrangement joins TRBV18 to TRBJ2-2, with D perhaps TRBD2 (5 bases). Between the trimmed V and J ends, which lost 5 bases and 2 bases, there was a span of 9 bases. CDR1 KGHSH and CDR2 LQKENI come from the germline V gene. The CDR3 covers 14 residues. The CDR3 here is CASSEGLNTGELFF. The CDR3 DNA reads TGTGCCAGCTCAGAGGGCCTAAACACCGGGGAGCTGTTTTTT.

The chain joins TRBV18 to TRBJ2-7; D gene unclear. Per germline, CDR1 KGHSH and CDR2 LQKENI. The CDR3 has 14 residues. V lost 6 bases to trimming and J lost 3 bases, with 15 bases between them. This chain's CDR3 is CASSPGQKVYEQYV. The CDR3, as DNA: TGTGCCAGCTCCCCCGGGCAGAAGGTCTACGAGCAGTACGTC.

V and J are TRBV24-1 and TRBJ1-2; D is possibly TRBD1 (5 bases). Germline V gives CDR1 KGHDR, CDR2 SFDVKD. V dropped 6 bases and J dropped 8 bases, with 15 bases sitting between them. There are 13 residues in the CDR3. The CDR3 DNA follows: TGTGCCACCAGTCTCCAGGGTTTTGAGGGCTACACCTTC. It translates to CATSLQGFEGYTF.

The chain carries TRBV6-5 and TRBJ2-5; D is uncertain. The CDR3 contains 12 residues. CDR1 and CDR2 from the germline V gene are MNHEY and SVGAGI. V shed 0 bases and J shed 5 bases, with 4 bases lying between them. CDR3 amino acids: CASSYSGETQYF. CDR3 nucleotide sequence: TGTGCCAGCAGTTACTCCGGGGAGACCCAGTACTTC.

This rearrangement joins TRBV5-6 to TRBJ2-4; 14 bases fit TRBD2. The CDR3 extends over 16 amino acids. Trimming at V came to 3 bases and at J to 6 bases, leaving 5 bases not matched to a gene. The germline gives CDR1 SGHDT, CDR2 YYEEEE. The CDR3 nucleotides are TGTGCCAGCAGCTCCTGGACTAGCGGGGGGCCAAACATTCAGTACTTC. Amino acids: CASSSWTSGGPNIQYF.

The chain is built from TRBV10-1 and TRBJ1-6; D not resolved. Trimming removed 11 bases at V and 3 bases at J, with 17 bases between. The CDR3 covers 15 residues. Germline values: CDR1 WNHNN, CDR2 SYGVQD (reference sequence). CDR3 nucleotide sequence: TGCGCCGCCTCTGCTAGGCCCCACTATAATTCACCCCTCCACTTT. Protein: CAASARPHYNSPLHF.

This chain connects TRBV9 to TRBJ2-7, with TRBD1 matching 8 bases. Looked up from germline, CDR1 is SGDLS and CDR2 is YYNGEE. The CDR3 totals 16 residues. The junction had 10 bases not matched to a gene; V was cut back by 3 bases and J by 2 bases. CDR3 region: CASSANQGADTYEQYF. CDR3 nucleotides: TGTGCCAGCAGCGCGAACCAGGGGGCGGATACCTACGAGCAGTACTTC.

The rearrangement links TRBV6-5 to TRBJ1-5, with unresolved D. The CDR3 runs 14 residues. Germline CDR1 is MNHEY and CDR2 is SVGAGI. V dropped 3 bases and J dropped 4 bases, with 10 bases sitting between them. The CDR3 DNA sequence: TGTGCCAGCAGTTATGGGGTGGGAAATCAGCCCCAGCATTTT. Protein product: CASSYGVGNQPQHF.

The CDR3 DNA sequence: TGCGCCAGCAGTGATGGGGGGGGGCCCCAAGAGACCCAGTACTTC. Translated, it gives CASSDGGGPQETQYF. This sequence joins TRBV10-1 and TRBJ2-5; D is possibly TRBD2 (7 bases). The CDR3 length is 15 residues. Germline CDR1 reads WNHNN; CDR2 reads SYGVQD (reference sequence). V was pared by 3 bases and J by 1 base, with 12 bases between.

The V gene is TRBV19, the J gene TRBJ1-2; D perhaps matches TRBD1 (5 bases). This CDR3 is built from 13 residues. The germline CDR1 and CDR2 sequences are LNHDA and SQIVND (reference sequence). V lost 3 bases to trimming and J lost 8 bases, with 13 bases between them. CDR3 region: CASSIRRGGGYTF. The DNA of the CDR3 is TGTGCCAGTAGTATCAGGCGGGGCGGAGGCTACACCTTC.

This rearrangement joins TRBV25-1 to TRBJ2-5; D possibly corresponds to TRBD2 (6 bases). The CDR3 extends over 14 amino acids. Germline CDR1 and CDR2: MGHDK and SYGVNS. Trimming left V 5 bases short and J 1 base short, with 11 bases between. The DNA of the CDR3 is TGTGCCAGCAGTCCCGGAGGGGTCCAAGAGACCCAGTACTTC. This sequence encodes CASSPGGVQETQYF.

The J gene is TRBJ2-7, the V gene TRBV18; D ambiguous. This CDR3 comprises 14 residues. The V and J ends lost 1 base and 5 bases respectively, with 12 bases between them. Looked up from germline, CDR1 is KGHSH and CDR2 is LQKENI. CDR3 protein: CASSPRTGNDEQYV. The CDR3 nucleotides read TGTGCCAGCTCACCACGGACGGGTAACGACGAGCAGTACGTC.

This chain connects TRBV7-2 to TRBJ1-5; 11 bases agree with TRBD1. J lost 6 bases, V lost 2 bases, and 3 bases had no gene match. The V gene's germline CDR1 is SGHTA and CDR2 FQGNSA. This CDR3 region has 15 residues. The CDR3 DNA follows: TGTGCCAGCAGCTTATCCGGGACAGGGGGTCAGCCCCAGCATTTT. It encodes CASSLSGTGGQPQHF.

The chain couples TRBV5-1 to TRBJ1-1; maybe TRBD1 (5 bases). The CDR3 has 16 amino acids. The V and J ends lost 1 base and 1 base respectively, with 14 bases between them. The germline V gene encodes CDR1 SGHRS and CDR2 YFSETQ. This CDR3 is CASSLFRQGSNTEAFF. The CDR3 DNA reads as TGCGCCAGCAGCTTGTTCCGGCAGGGATCGAACACTGAAGCTTTCTTT. The variable domain in full, with the rest retrieved from reference TRBV5-1 and TRBJ1-1, is KAGVTQTPRYLIKTRGQQVTLSCSPISGHRSVSWYQQTPGQGLQFLFEYFSETQRNKGNFPGRFSGRQFSNSRSEMNVSTLELGDSALYLCASSLFRQGSNTEAFFGQGTRLTVV.

The chain joins TRBV5-1 to TRBJ2-3, with 9 nucleotides matching TRBD2. Losses at the gene ends were 0 bases for V and 11 bases for J; bases not matched to a gene: 10. The germline gives CDR1 SGHRS, CDR2 YFSETQ. This CDR3 is 15 amino acids long. CDR3 in amino acids: CASSLASGDLGGQYF. The CDR3 DNA follows: TGCGCCAGCAGCTTGGCTAGCGGGGATCTAGGGGGGCAGTATTTT.

The rearrangement uses TRBV9 and TRBJ1-5; 9 bases line up with TRBD1. CDR1 is SGDLS, CDR2 YYNGEE, per germline. The length of the CDR3 is 13 residues. V lost 4 bases to trimming and J lost 8 bases; unmatched junction nucleotides: 4. Written as DNA, the CDR3 is TGTGCCAGCAGCACCGGGACAGGGAAGCCCCAGCATTTT. This translates into CASSTGTGKPQHF.

This clone was seen just once. The chain employs TRBV19 and TRBJ2-7, with D perhaps TRBD2 (5 bases). The CDR3 spans 15 residues. The V gene's germline CDR1 is LNHDA and CDR2 SQIVND (reference sequence). V lost 6 bases and J 4 bases, leaving 19 bases between the germline ends. The CDR3 nucleotides read TGTGCCAGTAGGGACCTTGCGGAGGCTGGATACGAGCAGTACTTC. Translated, it gives CASRDLAEAGYEQYF.

Only one count was recorded for this clone. This specimen includes other DNA sequences encoding the same CDR3. The chain joins TRBV28 to TRBJ1-2; D not certain. V dropped 5 bases and J dropped 4 bases, with 5 bases sitting between them. The CDR3 runs 11 residues. Germline V gene sequence: CDR1 MDHEN, CDR2 SYDVKM. The CDR3 protein is CASSRGYGYTF. CDR3 nucleotide sequence: TGTGCCAGCAGTCGGGGCTATGGCTACACCTTC.

The chain joins TRBV5-1 to TRBJ2-1, with D possibly being TRBD1 (6 bases). Trimming shortened V by 4 bases and J by 6 bases, and 17 bases separated the two germline ends. This CDR3 comprises 15 residues. Germline-derived CDR1 and CDR2 are SGHRS and YFSETQ. The CDR3 is CASSNPGTLINEQFF. The CDR3 DNA reads TGCGCCAGCAGCAATCCCGGGACACTAATCAATGAGCAGTTCTTC.

Comment on this clone: The germline gene is not matched at one end of the junction; a read error may be the cause. The chain is built from TRBV5-4 and TRBJ2-5; the D is unclear. In germline, CDR1 is SGHNT, CDR2 YYREEE (reference sequence). The CDR3 totals 13 residues. CDR3 DNA sequence: TGTGCCAGCAGTTTGGATAGGCAAGAGACCCAGTACTTC. As protein: CASSLDRQETQYF.

The rearrangement links TRBV2 to TRBJ2-2, with 7 bases identical to TRBD1. Germline loops: CDR1 SNHLY, CDR2 FYNNEI. The CDR3 contains 14 residues. V gave up 6 bases and J gave up 1 base; unmatched junction bases: 2. The CDR3 region has the DNA TGTGCCAGCAGGGGGGACAGGAACACCGGGGAGCTGTTTTTT. Its translation: CASRGDRNTGELFF.